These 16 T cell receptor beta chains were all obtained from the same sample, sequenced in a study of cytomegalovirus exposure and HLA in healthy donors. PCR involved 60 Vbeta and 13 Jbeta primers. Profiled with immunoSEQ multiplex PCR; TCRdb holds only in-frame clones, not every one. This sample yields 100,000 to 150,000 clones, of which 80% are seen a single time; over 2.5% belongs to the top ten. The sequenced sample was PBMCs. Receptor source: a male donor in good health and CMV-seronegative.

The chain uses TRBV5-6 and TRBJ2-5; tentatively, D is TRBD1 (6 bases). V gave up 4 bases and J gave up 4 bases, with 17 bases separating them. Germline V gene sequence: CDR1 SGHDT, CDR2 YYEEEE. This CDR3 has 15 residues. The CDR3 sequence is CASSKTQGPGETQYF. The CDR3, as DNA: TGTGCCAGCAGCAAGACGCAGGGGCCCGGAGAGACCCAGTACTTC.

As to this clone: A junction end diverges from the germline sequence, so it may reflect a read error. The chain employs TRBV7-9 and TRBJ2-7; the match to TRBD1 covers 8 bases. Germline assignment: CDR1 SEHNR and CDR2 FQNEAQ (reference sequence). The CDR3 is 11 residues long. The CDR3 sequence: CASSLTGGYSF. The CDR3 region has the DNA TGTGCCAGCAGCTTAACAGGGGGGTATTCTTTC.

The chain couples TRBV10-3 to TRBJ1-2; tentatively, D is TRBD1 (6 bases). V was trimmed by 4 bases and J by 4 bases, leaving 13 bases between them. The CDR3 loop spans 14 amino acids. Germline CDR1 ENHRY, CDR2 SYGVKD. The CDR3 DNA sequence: TGTGCCATCAGTGTTCACAGGGAAACCTATGGCTACACCTTC. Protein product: CAISVHRETYGYTF.

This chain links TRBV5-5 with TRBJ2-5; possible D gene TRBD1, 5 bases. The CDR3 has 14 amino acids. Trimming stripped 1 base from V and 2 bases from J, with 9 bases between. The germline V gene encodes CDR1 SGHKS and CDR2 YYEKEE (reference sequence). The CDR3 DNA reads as TGTGCCAGCAGCTTGACAGGAACTCAAGAGACCCAGTACTTC. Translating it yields CASSLTGTQETQYF.

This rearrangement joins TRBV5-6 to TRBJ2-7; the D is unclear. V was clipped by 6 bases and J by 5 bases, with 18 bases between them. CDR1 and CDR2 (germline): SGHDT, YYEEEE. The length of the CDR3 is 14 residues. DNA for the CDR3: TGTGCCAGCACCGAGCTCTTTCGGGTCCACGAGCAGTACTTC. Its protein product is CASTELFRVHEQYF.

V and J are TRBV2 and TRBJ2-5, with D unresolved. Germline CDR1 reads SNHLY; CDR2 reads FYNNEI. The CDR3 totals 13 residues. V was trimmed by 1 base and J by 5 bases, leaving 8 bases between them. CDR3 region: CASSEGVRETQYF. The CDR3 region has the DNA TGTGCCAGCAGTGAAGGAGTCCGTGAGACCCAGTACTTC.

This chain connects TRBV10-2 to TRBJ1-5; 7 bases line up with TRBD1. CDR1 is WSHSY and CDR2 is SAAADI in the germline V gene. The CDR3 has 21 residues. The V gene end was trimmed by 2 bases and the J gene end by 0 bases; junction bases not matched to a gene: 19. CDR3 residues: CASSEVPALTGTEYSNQPQHF. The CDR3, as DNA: TGCGCCAGCAGTGAGGTTCCAGCTCTGACCGGGACAGAGTATAGCAATCAGCCCCAGCATTTT.

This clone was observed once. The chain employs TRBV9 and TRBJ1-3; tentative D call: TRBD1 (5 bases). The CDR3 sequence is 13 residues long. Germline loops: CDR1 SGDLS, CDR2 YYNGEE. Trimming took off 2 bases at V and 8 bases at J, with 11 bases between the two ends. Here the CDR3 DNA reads TGTGCCAGCAGCGTCGGGGGGAGTGACACCATATATTTT. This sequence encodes CASSVGGSDTIYF.

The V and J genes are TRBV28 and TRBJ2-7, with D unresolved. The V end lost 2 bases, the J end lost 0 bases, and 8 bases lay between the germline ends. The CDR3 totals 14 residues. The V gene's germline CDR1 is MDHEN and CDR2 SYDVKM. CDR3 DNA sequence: TGTGCCAGCAGTTTACGCTACGGCTCCTACGAGCAGTACTTC. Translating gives CASSLRYGSYEQYF.

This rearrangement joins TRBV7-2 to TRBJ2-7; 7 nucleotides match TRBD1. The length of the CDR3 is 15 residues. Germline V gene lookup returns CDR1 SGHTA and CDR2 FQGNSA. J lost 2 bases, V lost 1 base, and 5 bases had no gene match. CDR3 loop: CASSLGQGSPYEQYF. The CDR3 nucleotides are TGTGCCAGCAGCTTAGGACAGGGTAGCCCCTACGAGCAGTACTTC.

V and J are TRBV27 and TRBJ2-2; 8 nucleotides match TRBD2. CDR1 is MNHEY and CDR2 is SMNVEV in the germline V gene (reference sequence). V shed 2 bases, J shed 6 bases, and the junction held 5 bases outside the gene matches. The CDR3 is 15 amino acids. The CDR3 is CASSLSSGTAGELFF. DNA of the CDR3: TGTGCCAGCAGTTTAAGTAGCGGGACCGCCGGGGAGCTGTTTTTT.

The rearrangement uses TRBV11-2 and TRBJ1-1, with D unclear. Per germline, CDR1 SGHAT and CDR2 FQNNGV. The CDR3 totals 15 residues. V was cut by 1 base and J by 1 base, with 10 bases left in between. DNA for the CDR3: TGTGCCAGCAGCTTAGGAACAGTACCGAACACTGAAGCTTTCTTT. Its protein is CASSLGTVPNTEAFF.

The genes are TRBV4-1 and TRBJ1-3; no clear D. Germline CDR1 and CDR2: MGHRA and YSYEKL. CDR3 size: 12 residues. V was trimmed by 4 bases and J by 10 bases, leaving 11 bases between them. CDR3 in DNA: TGCGCCAGCAGCCTAACTGGAGGGACCATATATTTT. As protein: CASSLTGGTIYF.

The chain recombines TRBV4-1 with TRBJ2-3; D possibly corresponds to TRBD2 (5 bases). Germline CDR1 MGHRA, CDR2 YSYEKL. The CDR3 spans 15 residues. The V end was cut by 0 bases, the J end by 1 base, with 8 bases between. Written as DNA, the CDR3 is TGCGCCAGCAGCCAAGACCCCGGGGGCACAGATACGCAGTATTTT. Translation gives CASSQDPGGTDTQYF.

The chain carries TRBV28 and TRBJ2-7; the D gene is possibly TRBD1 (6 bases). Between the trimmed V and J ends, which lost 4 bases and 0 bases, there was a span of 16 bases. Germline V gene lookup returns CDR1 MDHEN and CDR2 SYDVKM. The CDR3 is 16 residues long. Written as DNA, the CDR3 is TGTGCCAGCAGTTCCCCGGCAGGGGCCCCCTCCTACGAGCAGTACTTC. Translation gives CASSSPAGAPSYEQYF.

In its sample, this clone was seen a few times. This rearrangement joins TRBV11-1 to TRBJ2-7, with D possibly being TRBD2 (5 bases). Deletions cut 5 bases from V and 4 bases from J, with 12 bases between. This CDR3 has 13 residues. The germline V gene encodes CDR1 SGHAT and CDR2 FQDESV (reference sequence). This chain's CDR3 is CASSPGLEYEQYF. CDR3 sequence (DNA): TGTGCCAGCAGCCCCGGACTGGAATACGAGCAGTACTTC.